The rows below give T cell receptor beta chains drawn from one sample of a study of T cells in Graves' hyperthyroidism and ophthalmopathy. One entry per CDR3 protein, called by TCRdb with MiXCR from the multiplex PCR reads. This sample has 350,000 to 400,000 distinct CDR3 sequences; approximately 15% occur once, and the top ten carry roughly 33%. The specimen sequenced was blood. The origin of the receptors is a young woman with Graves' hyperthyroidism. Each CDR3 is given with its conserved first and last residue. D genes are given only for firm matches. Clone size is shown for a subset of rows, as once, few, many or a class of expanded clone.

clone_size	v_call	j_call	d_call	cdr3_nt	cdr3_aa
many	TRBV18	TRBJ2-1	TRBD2	TGTGCCAGCTCCCGGCCGGGACTAGCGGGAGGGGAGCAGTTCTTC	CASSRPGLAGGEQFF
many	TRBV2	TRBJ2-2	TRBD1	TGTGCCAGCCTAGGACAGGGGGTAACGGCCGGGGAGCTGTTTTTT	CASLGQGVTAGELFF
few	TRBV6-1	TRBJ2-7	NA	TGTGCCAGCAGCCGCGCAGGGACCCCCTACGAGCAGTACTTC	CASSRAGTPYEQYF
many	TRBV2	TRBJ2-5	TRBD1	TGTGCCAGCAGTTTCGACAGGGGGCGGGATGAGACCCAGTACTTC	CASSFDRGRDETQYF
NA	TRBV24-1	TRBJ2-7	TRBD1	TGTGCCACCAGTGATCAAGACAGGGGCGAGCAGTACTTC	CATSDQDRGEQYF
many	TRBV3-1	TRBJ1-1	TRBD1	TGTGCCAGCAGCCAAGATCGAGGACAGGGAGCTTTCTTT	CASSQDRGQGAFF
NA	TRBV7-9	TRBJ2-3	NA	TGTGCCAGCAGTGCCTTGTTCGGGGCCTTGGATACGCAGTATTTT	CASSALFGALDTQYF
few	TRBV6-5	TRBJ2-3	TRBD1	TGTGCCAGCAGTTACTCGGCGCAGGGGGCGCACCCAGATACGCAGTATTTT	CASSYSAQGAHPDTQYF
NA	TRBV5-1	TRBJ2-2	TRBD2	TGTGCCAGCAGCCCCGAGAGTACAGCTTTTAGCGGGTCCACCGGGGAGCTGTTTTTT	CASSPESTAFSGSTGELFF
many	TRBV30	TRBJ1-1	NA	TGTGCCTGGAGTTTATTGACAACGAACACTGAAGCTTTCTTT	CAWSLLTTNTEAFF